This is a list of T cell receptor beta chains from one sample in a study of control samples from healthy donors and cancer patients. Assay used: immunoSEQ multiplex PCR; TCRdb lists only in-frame clones, some missing. The sample lists about 120,000 clones; roughly 91% were seen once. Sequenced: blood. All receptors come from a woman aged 70-85 years in good health. The CDR3 runs from the conserved cysteine through the conserved F or W. A D gene is named only where the DNA matches it firmly. Not every row has a clone size; where given, it reads once, few, many or a size class.

size: -; J: TRBJ2-5; D: TRBD2; V: TRBV6-6; DNA: TGTGCCAGCCGGCTGGGGGGGTACCAAGAGACCCAGTACTTC; CDR3: CASRLGGYQETQYF
size: -; J: TRBJ1-6; D: -; V: TRBV2; DNA: TGTGCCAGCATCAAGGAGACGGCCTTTAGTTCACCCCTCCACTTT; CDR3: CASIKETAFSSPLHF
size: -; J: TRBJ1-2; D: -; V: TRBV5-4; DNA: TGTGCCAGCAGCTTGTTTGGGACCGATGACTACACCTTC; CDR3: CASSLFGTDDYTF
size: -; J: TRBJ1-6; D: TRBD1; V: TRBV19; DNA: TGTGCCAGTAAAAGGGGGACAGCCAATTCACCCCTCCACTTT; CDR3: CASKRGTANSPLHF
size: few; J: TRBJ1-5; D: TRBD1; V: TRBV2; DNA: TGTGCCAGCAGTTTCGACAGGGGCAATCAGCCCCAGCATTTT; CDR3: CASSFDRGNQPQHF
size: once; J: TRBJ2-5; D: TRBD2; V: TRBV4-2; DNA: TGTGCCAGCAGCCAAATGGCGGGGGGGAAAGAGACCCAGTACTTC; CDR3: CASSQMAGGKETQYF
size: -; J: TRBJ1-1; D: TRBD1; V: TRBV5-1; DNA: TGCGCCAGCAGCAAATACGGGACAGCGGAGAACACTGAAGCTTTCTTT; CDR3: CASSKYGTAENTEAFF
size: once; J: TRBJ1-2; D: -; V: TRBV21-1; DNA: TGTGCCAGCAGCAAAAGTGGTGGGGGAGAGGATTATGGCTACACCTTC; CDR3: CASSKSGGGEDYGYTF
size: -; J: TRBJ2-2; D: -; V: TRBV7-2; DNA: TGTGCCAGCAGCTCAGGGACCCTGGGGACCGGGGAGCTGTTTTTT; CDR3: CASSSGTLGTGELFF
size: -; J: TRBJ2-7; D: TRBD2; V: TRBV2; DNA: TGTGCCAGCAGTGACTCCGCTAGCGGGGGGGCCCTGTACTTC; CDR3: CASSDSASGGALYF
size: -; J: TRBJ1-2; D: TRBD1; V: TRBV29-1; DNA: TGCAGCGCGGGACAGATGGACTATGGCTACACCTTC; CDR3: CSAGQMDYGYTF
size: -; J: TRBJ1-6; D: -; V: TRBV2; DNA: TGTGCCAGCAGTTTGGGAGGGGATAATTCACCCCTCCACTTT; CDR3: CASSLGGDNSPLHF
size: -; J: TRBJ2-1; D: -; V: TRBV25-1; DNA: TGTGCCAGCAGTGAATTCAGGGGCATGGAGCAGTTCTTC; CDR3: CASSEFRGMEQFF
size: -; J: TRBJ1-2; D: TRBD1; V: TRBV4-2; DNA: TGTGCCAGCAGCGAACCGGGACAGGGAGGCAGTCGCGGCTACACCTTC; CDR3: CASSEPGQGGSRGYTF
size: -; J: TRBJ1-1; D: TRBD1; V: TRBV5-1; DNA: TGCGCCAGCAGCCCAGGACAGGGATTGAACACTGAAGCTTTCTTT; CDR3: CASSPGQGLNTEAFF
size: -; J: TRBJ2-4; D: -; V: TRBV4-1; DNA: TGCGCCAGCAGCCAAGAAGGGTGGCAGTACTTC; CDR3: CASSQEGWQYF
size: -; J: TRBJ1-1; D: -; V: TRBV11-1; DNA: TGTGCCAGCAGGGGCGGGACTGAAGCTTTCTTT; CDR3: CASRGGTEAFF
size: -; J: TRBJ2-2; D: -; V: TRBV19; DNA: TGTGCCAGTAGTATAGGAGGGCTGGAGCTGTTTTTT; CDR3: CASSIGGLELFF
size: -; J: TRBJ1-5; D: -; V: TRBV2; DNA: TGTGCCAGCAACGGACAGCCCGATCAGCCCCAGCATTTT; CDR3: CASNGQPDQPQHF
size: -; J: TRBJ1-2; D: -; V: TRBV5-1; DNA: TGCGCCAGCAGCACAGGGACCTGGTATGGCTACACCTTC; CDR3: CASSTGTWYGYTF
size: -; J: TRBJ1-4; D: -; V: TRBV6-6; DNA: TGTGCCAGCAGCTCACCAGGGGCTAATGAAAAACTGTTTTTT; CDR3: CASSSPGANEKLFF
size: -; J: TRBJ1-1; D: -; V: TRBV6-5; DNA: TGTGCCAGCGTAAACGGACCGCCGACTGAAGCTTTCTTT; CDR3: CASVNGPPTEAFF
size: once; J: TRBJ1-6; D: TRBD1; V: TRBV2; DNA: TGTGCCAGCATCCTCGACCAGACAGGGGGTAATTCACCCCTCCACTTT; CDR3: CASILDQTGGNSPLHF
size: few; J: TRBJ2-3; D: -; V: TRBV7-2; DNA: TGTGCCAGCAGCTTGAAGGATACGCAGTATTTT; CDR3: CASSLKDTQYF
size: once; J: TRBJ1-4; D: -; V: TRBV3-1/TRBV3-2; DNA: TGTGCCAGCAGCCACCTCGGACCAGATGAAAAACTGTTTTTT; CDR3: CASSHLGPDEKLFF
size: -; J: TRBJ2-7; D: -; V: TRBV18; DNA: TGTGCCACCACATCCCAGGGCGAGCAGTACTTC; CDR3: CATTSQGEQYF
size: once; J: TRBJ2-7; D: -; V: TRBV9; DNA: TGTGCCAGCAGCGTAGGCAGGGGGGTGAGCTCCTACGAGCAGTACTTC; CDR3: CASSVGRGVSSYEQYF
size: once; J: TRBJ2-3; D: TRBD1; V: TRBV7-3; DNA: TGTGCCAGCAGCTTAAACGGCAGGGGGCCGGATACGCAGTATTTT; CDR3: CASSLNGRGPDTQYF
size: -; J: TRBJ1-1; D: -; V: TRBV9; DNA: TGTGCCAGCAGCGTAGTTACGAACACTGAAGCTTTCTTT; CDR3: CASSVVTNTEAFF
size: -; J: TRBJ2-1; D: TRBD2; V: TRBV9; DNA: TGTGCCAGCAGCGTAACTAGCGGGGGGATAAATGAGCAGTTCTTC; CDR3: CASSVTSGGINEQFF
size: -; J: TRBJ1-5; D: -; V: TRBV6-2/TRBV6-3; DNA: TGTGCCAGCAGTTATGGGCTTAGGGGGGCTCAGCCCCAGCATTTT; CDR3: CASSYGLRGAQPQHF